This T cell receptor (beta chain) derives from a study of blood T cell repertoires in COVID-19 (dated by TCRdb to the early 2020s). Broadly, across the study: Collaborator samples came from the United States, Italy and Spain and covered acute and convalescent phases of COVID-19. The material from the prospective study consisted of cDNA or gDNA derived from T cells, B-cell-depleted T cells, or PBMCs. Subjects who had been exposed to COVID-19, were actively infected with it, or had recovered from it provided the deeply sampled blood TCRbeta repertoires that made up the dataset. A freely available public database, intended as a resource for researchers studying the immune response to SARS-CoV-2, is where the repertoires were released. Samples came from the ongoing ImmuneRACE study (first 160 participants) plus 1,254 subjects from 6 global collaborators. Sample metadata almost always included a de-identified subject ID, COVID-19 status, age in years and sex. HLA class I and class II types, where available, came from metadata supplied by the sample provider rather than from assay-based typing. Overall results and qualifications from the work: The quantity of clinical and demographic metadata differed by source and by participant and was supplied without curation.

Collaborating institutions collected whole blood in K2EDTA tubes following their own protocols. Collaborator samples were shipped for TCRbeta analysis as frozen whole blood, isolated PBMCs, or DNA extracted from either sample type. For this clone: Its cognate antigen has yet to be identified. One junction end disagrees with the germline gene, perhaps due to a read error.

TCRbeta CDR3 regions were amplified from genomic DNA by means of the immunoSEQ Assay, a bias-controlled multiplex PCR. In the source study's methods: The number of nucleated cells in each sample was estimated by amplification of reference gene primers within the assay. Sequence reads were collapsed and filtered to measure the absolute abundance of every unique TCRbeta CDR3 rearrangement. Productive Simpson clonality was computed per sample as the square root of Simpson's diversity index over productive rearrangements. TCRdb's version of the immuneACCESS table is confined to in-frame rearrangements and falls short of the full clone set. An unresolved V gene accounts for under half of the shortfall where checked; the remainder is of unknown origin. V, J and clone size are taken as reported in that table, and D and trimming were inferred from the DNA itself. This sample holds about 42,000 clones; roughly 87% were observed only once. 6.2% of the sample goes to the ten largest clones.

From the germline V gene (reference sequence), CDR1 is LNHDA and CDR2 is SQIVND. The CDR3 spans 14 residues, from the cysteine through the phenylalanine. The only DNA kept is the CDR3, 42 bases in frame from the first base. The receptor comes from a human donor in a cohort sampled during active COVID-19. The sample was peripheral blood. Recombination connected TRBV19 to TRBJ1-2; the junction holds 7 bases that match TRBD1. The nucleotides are TGTGCCAGTAGTATTGTGGGGGACAGCGCCTACGGCGCCTTC. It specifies CASSIVGDSAYGAF.